This T cell receptor beta chain was observed in a study of blood T cells in healthy people across ages. Turning to the study itself: Capture via template switching afforded approximately one barcoded beta molecule per two T cells.

This clonotype appeared a few times. Its target is unknown. Combining a sample-barcoded 5' primer with a J-beta primer mix, a second PCR ran for roughly 7 to 12 cycles. Each cDNA molecule was tagged by a template-switch adaptor with 12 random nucleotides. TCRdb analysed the 5' RACE reads with MiXCR anew, one entry per CDR3 protein. This table has over 1.5 million distinct CDR3 sequences, about 50% appearing once. CDR1 and CDR2 from the germline V gene are SGHTA and FQGNSA. The CDR3 is made up of 16 amino acids. Trimming took 5 bases from V and 7 from J; bases not matched to a gene: 11. Notes on the study in general: Estimates of total diversity, which came from one million sequenced T cells, were considered to be underestimates.

Sample: blood. The rearrangement uses TRBV7-2 and TRBJ2-7; 13 bases agree with TRBD2. This TCR came from a woman between 40 and 55 years old in good health. The CDR3 DNA follows: TGTGCCAGCAGCCTCTCCCCTGGACTAGCGGGGGTTGAGCAGTACTTC. Translation: CASSLSPGLAGVEQYF.